The subject of this entry is one TCR beta chain. Its specificity is unknown. The sample comes from a study of T cell responses to AZD1222 COVID-19 vaccine. CDR3 size: 13 residues. Trimming shortened V by 7 bases and J by 3 bases, and 8 bases separated the two germline ends. Germline V gene sequence: CDR1 SGHRS, CDR2 YFSETQ. Study results and limitations: Baseline seropositives among AZD1222 recipients totaled only 5 to 7. After the peak T cell response, and only then, were repertoires sampled. Recipients of two AZD1222 doses showed rising Spike-specific TCR breadth and depth.

TCRdb's copy holds only in-frame clones and misses some; the assay was immunoSEQ multiplex PCR. The sample shows 150,000 or so clones, about 90% of them seen only once. V and J are TRBV5-1 and TRBJ2-6; a possible D gene is TRBD1 (5 bases). The TCR was taken from an adult who received the AZD1222 COVID-19 vaccine. This material consisted of peripheral blood, taken 28 days after the second AZD1222 dose. The CDR3 sequence is CASSQGGANVLTF. The CDR3 DNA sequence: TGCGCCAGCTCCCAGGGTGGGGCCAACGTCCTGACTTTC.